Below, 27 T cell receptor beta chains from the same sample are listed, as sequenced in a study of shared clonotypes between healthy human individuals. Sequenced by immunoSEQ multiplex PCR; TCRdb stores in-frame clones only, minus some. The sample consists of about 1,800,000 clones, roughly 94% of them appearing once. CD8 cells regarded as naive lacked CD45RO, were positively chosen for CCR7, and omitted terminally differentiated effector memory CD45RA+ cells. Sequenced material: naive CD8+ T cells sorted from blood. The receptors shown here come from a man younger than 35 in good health.

The rearrangement joins TRBV7-9 to TRBJ2-1; 8 bases agree with TRBD2. Germline loops: CDR1 SEHNR, CDR2 FQNEAQ (reference sequence). After removal of 2 bases from V and 6 bases from J, the junction contained 9 bases not matched to a gene. This CDR3 has 16 amino acids. The CDR3 bases are TGTGCCAGCAGCTTAAGTACGGGAGGGGCCGGCAATGAGCAGTTCTTC. The encoded protein is CASSLSTGGAGNEQFF.

This clone was observed a few times. The V call is TRBV6-6, the J call TRBJ2-7; maybe TRBD2 (5 bases). Per germline, CDR1 MNHNY and CDR2 SVGAGI (reference sequence). The CDR3 spans 15 residues. Trimming shortened V by 1 base and J by 2 bases, and 12 bases separated the two germline ends. The chain's CDR3 is CASSYYTGTAYEQYF. The CDR3 DNA reads TGTGCCAGCAGTTACTACACGGGAACGGCCTACGAGCAGTACTTC.

The V and J genes are TRBV7-9 and TRBJ2-1; D is unclear. Between the trimmed V and J ends, which lost 5 bases and 3 bases, there was a span of 17 bases. The CDR3 consists of 16 residues. Per germline, CDR1 SEHNR and CDR2 FQNEAQ (reference sequence). The CDR3 DNA is TGTGCCAGCAGCCATAAGACTCTTCACCTCTACAATGAGCAGTTCTTC. Translating gives CASSHKTLHLYNEQFF.

The rearrangement uses TRBV7-9 and TRBJ2-2; D possibly corresponds to TRBD1 (6 bases). This CDR3 region has 17 residues. The V gene lost 2 bases and the J gene lost 1 base, with 14 bases spanning the gap. CDR1 is SEHNR and CDR2 is FQNEAQ in the germline V gene (reference sequence). The CDR3 bases are TGTGCCAGCAGCTTACCTCCGGGACACGAGAACACCGGGGAGCTGTTTTTT. Its protein is CASSLPPGHENTGELFF.

The chain combines TRBV4-1 with TRBJ1-2; 12 bases align to TRBD1. The CDR3 totals 17 residues. V dropped 0 bases and J dropped 4; count of bases not matched to a gene: 6. Looked up from germline, CDR1 is MGHRA and CDR2 is YSYEKL. The CDR3 protein is CASSQDRGQGASYGYTF. The CDR3 DNA sequence: TGCGCCAGCAGCCAAGATCGGGGACAGGGGGCTTCCTATGGCTACACCTTC.

The V gene is TRBV18, the J gene TRBJ1-1; unclear D gene. The CDR3 consists of 14 residues. Trimming shortened V by 3 bases and J by 2 bases, and 10 bases separated the two germline ends. The germline gives CDR1 KGHSH, CDR2 LQKENI. Written as DNA, the CDR3 is TGTGCCAGCTCACCTTTCGCCTCTAACACTGAAGCTTTCTTT. The encoded protein is CASSPFASNTEAFF.

This chain connects TRBV5-6 to TRBJ2-4; D perhaps matches TRBD2 (7 bases). CDR3 length equals 13 residues. The V gene's germline CDR1 is SGHDT and CDR2 YYEEEE. V was trimmed by 4 bases and J by 7 bases, leaving 12 bases between them. For the CDR3, the DNA is TGTGCCAGCAGCCCGGAGGGGGGGAACATTCAGTACTTC. Translated, it gives CASSPEGGNIQYF.

This rearrangement joins TRBV15 to TRBJ1-6; perhaps TRBD1 as D (5 bases). Germline values: CDR1 LNHNV, CDR2 YYDKDF (reference sequence). The CDR3 spans 13 residues. The germline V and J ends were trimmed by 5 bases and 8 bases, with 10 bases remaining between them. CDR3 sequence reads: CATSLGGDSPLHF. The CDR3 region has the DNA TGTGCCACCAGCCTCGGGGGGGATTCACCCCTCCACTTT.

This sequence joins TRBV4-3 and TRBJ2-1; D is uncertain. The CDR3 length is 16 residues. V lost 0 bases to trimming and J lost 4 bases, with 13 bases between them. In germline, CDR1 is LGHNA, CDR2 YSLEER. CDR3 bases: TGCGCCAGCAGCCAAGATCTGTCGAAAGGGTACAATGAGCAGTTCTTC. Residues: CASSQDLSKGYNEQFF.

V usage is TRBV5-1 and J usage is TRBJ2-7; no clear D gene. V lost 3 bases, J lost 4 bases, and 14 bases lay in between. CDR3 length equals 14 residues. The germline V gene encodes CDR1 SGHRS and CDR2 YFSETQ. CDR3 in amino acids: CASSSSGAPYEQYF. The DNA for the CDR3 is TGCGCCAGCAGCTCATCAGGCGCCCCTTACGAGCAGTACTTC. The full variable domain, in which reference TRBV5-1 and TRBJ2-7 provide the parts outside the CDR3, is KAGVTQTPRYLIKTRGQQVTLSCSPISGHRSVSWYQQTPGQGLQFLFEYFSETQRNKGNFPGRFSGRQFSNSRSEMNVSTLELGDSALYLCASSSSGAPYEQYFGPGTRLTVT.

The chain recombines TRBV19 with TRBJ1-6; TRBD1 matches at 9 bases. CDR3 length: 17 amino acids. The V gene end was trimmed by 9 bases and the J gene end by 5 bases; junction bases not matched to a gene: 14. Germline assignment: CDR1 LNHDA and CDR2 SQIVND (reference sequence). The CDR3 DNA reads TGTGCCAGCCGGGACAGGGTAGGGATGGGGCATAATTCACCCCTCCACTTT. Translating it yields CASRDRVGMGHNSPLHF.

V gene TRBV5-6 combines with J gene TRBJ2-2; unclear D gene. The CDR3 has 14 amino acids. Trimming pared 0 bases from V and 4 bases from J, leaving 7 bases between. CDR1 is SGHDT and CDR2 is YYEEEE in the germline V gene. The CDR3 nucleotides are TGTGCCAGCAGCTTGGCGCTCTCCACCGGGGAGCTGTTTTTT. Translating it yields CASSLALSTGELFF.

The V gene is TRBV6-5, the J gene TRBJ2-7; D might be TRBD1 (6 bases). CDR1 is MNHEY and CDR2 is SVGAGI in the germline V gene. Between the trimmed V and J ends, which lost 8 bases and 9 bases, there was a span of 20 bases. The CDR3 contains 13 residues. The CDR3: CASDPRTAAGQYF. The CDR3 DNA is TGTGCCAGCGACCCCCGGACAGCGGCAGGGCAGTACTTC.

The chain combines TRBV28 with TRBJ2-7, with 8 bases that match TRBD2. V lost 5 bases to trimming and J lost 4 bases; unmatched junction nucleotides: 7. This CDR3 comprises 14 residues. Germline lookup yields CDR1 MDHEN and CDR2 SYDVKM. CDR3 sequence (DNA): TGTGCCAGCAGTCAGTCGGGGGGGCGGTACGAGCAGTACTTC. It specifies CASSQSGGRYEQYF.

The V gene is TRBV4-3, the J gene TRBJ1-1; 7 nucleotides line up with TRBD1. J was trimmed by 1 base and V by 4 bases; bases with no gene match: 9. Germline loops: CDR1 LGHNA, CDR2 YSLEER. The CDR3 runs 16 residues. The CDR3, as DNA: TGCGCCAGCAGCCGATCCGGTGGGACAGCGAACACTGAAGCTTTCTTT. It encodes CASSRSGGTANTEAFF.

The chain has TRBV5-4 and TRBJ2-7; 7 bases agree with TRBD1. Looked up from germline, CDR1 is SGHNT and CDR2 is YYREEE (reference sequence). This CDR3 contains 14 residues. V was clipped by 3 bases and J by 5 bases; unmatched bases: 8. CDR3 residues: CASSYPGTDNEQYF. DNA of the CDR3: TGTGCCAGCAGCTACCCCGGGACAGATAACGAGCAGTACTTC.

The rearrangement links TRBV27 to TRBJ2-2; 11 bases agree with TRBD2. The CDR3 is 14 residues long. Germline V gene lookup returns CDR1 MNHEY and CDR2 SMNVEV (reference sequence). J was trimmed by 7 bases and V by 6 bases; bases with no gene match: 4. The CDR3 here is CASRRGLAVGELFF. CDR3 sequence (DNA): TGTGCCAGCAGGAGGGGACTAGCGGTCGGGGAGCTGTTTTTT.

V usage is TRBV5-1 and J usage is TRBJ2-7, with 8 bases fitting TRBD1. From germline, CDR1 is SGHRS and CDR2 YFSETQ. V was clipped by 4 bases and J by 4 bases; unmatched bases: 4. The CDR3 extends over 13 amino acids. The CDR3 loop reads CASSDWTGYEQYF. Written as DNA, the CDR3 is TGCGCCAGCAGCGACTGGACAGGGTACGAGCAGTACTTC.

This chain connects TRBV5-6 to TRBJ2-1; 8 bases line up with TRBD2. The V and J ends lost 3 bases and 5 bases, in that order; junction bases with no gene match: 10. Germline CDR1 reads SGHDT; CDR2 reads YYEEEE. The CDR3 length is 16 residues. The CDR3 nucleotides read TGTGCCAGCAGCTGGATACCGGGACTAGTTGACAATGAGCAGTTCTTC. It specifies CASSWIPGLVDNEQFF.

The chain combines TRBV30 with TRBJ1-4; the D is unclear. Trimming stripped 0 bases from V and 8 bases from J, with 16 bases between. The germline gives CDR1 GTSNPN, CDR2 SVGIG (reference sequence). The CDR3 extends over 15 amino acids. The CDR3 sequence: CAWSVSMEGGEKLFF. CDR3 sequence (DNA): TGTGCCTGGAGTGTTTCGATGGAGGGAGGCGAAAAACTGTTTTTT.

The chain is built from TRBV5-5 and TRBJ2-7, with a weak D call TRBD1 (6 bases). The CDR3 is 16 amino acids. Trimming left V 2 bases short and J 7 bases short, with 22 bases between. CDR1 SGHKS and CDR2 YYEKEE come from the germline V gene (reference sequence). CDR3 in amino acids: CASSFFMYRESGEQYF. CDR3 bases: TGTGCCAGCAGCTTTTTTATGTACAGGGAGTCGGGAGAGCAGTACTTC.

The genes are TRBV25-1 and TRBJ1-4; D not resolved. The V end lost 5 bases, the J end lost 6 bases, and 19 bases lay between the germline ends. The V gene's germline CDR1 is MGHDK and CDR2 SYGVNS. This CDR3 comprises 16 residues. The CDR3 DNA is TGTGCCAGCAGTCAACTTGGGGTAGGCGTGGATGAAAAACTGTTTTTT. This gives the protein CASSQLGVGVDEKLFF.

This clone has just one count. The same CDR3 can be traced to other DNA sequences in this sample. The V and J genes are TRBV29-1 and TRBJ1-1; no clear D gene. Germline CDR1 SQVTM, CDR2 ANQGSEA. V was pared by 6 bases and J by 1 base, with 15 bases between. This CDR3 comprises 14 residues. The CDR3 loop reads CSVLLTEKNTEAFF. The DNA of the CDR3 is TGCAGCGTCCTCTTGACTGAGAAGAACACTGAAGCTTTCTTT. Full variable domain (rest looked up from reference TRBV29-1 and TRBJ1-1): SAVISQKPSRDICQRGTSLTIQCQVDSQVTMMFWYRQQPGQSLTLIATANQGSEATYESGFVIDKFPISRPNLTFSTLTVSNMSPEDSSIYLCSVLLTEKNTEAFFGQGTRLTVV.

The CDR3 region is CASSQELLAGTTDTQYF. The DNA of the CDR3 is TGTGCCAGCAGCCAAGAGCTGCTAGCGGGAACCACAGATACGCAGTATTTT. The chain uses TRBV4-2 and TRBJ2-3, with 9 bases lining up with TRBD2. CDR1 and CDR2 from the germline V gene are LGHNA and YNFKEQ. The CDR3 has 17 amino acids. The V segment lost 0 bases and the J segment 2 bases; nucleotides outside the gene matches: 6.

The chain couples TRBV9 to TRBJ1-5; D gene uncertain. Germline V gives CDR1 SGDLS, CDR2 YYNGEE. The CDR3 length is 13 residues. Trimming stripped 4 bases from V and 7 bases from J, with 12 bases between. The CDR3 is CASSPGPSQPQHF. CDR3 DNA sequence: TGTGCCAGCAGCCCGGGCCCATCCCAGCCCCAGCATTTT.

The chain recombines TRBV7-9 with TRBJ1-1, with 8 bases matching TRBD1. The CDR3 covers 14 residues. Trimming took 4 bases from V and 6 from J; bases not matched to a gene: 7. Germline V lookup: CDR1 SEHNR, CDR2 FQNEAQ (reference sequence). CDR3 DNA: TGTGCCAGCAGCTCTTGGGACAGGACGGCTGAAGCTTTCTTT. The encoded protein is CASSSWDRTAEAFF. Together with reference TRBV7-9 and TRBJ1-1, the CDR3 gives the full variable domain: DTGVSQNPRHKITKRGQNVTFRCDPISEHNRLYWYRQTLGQGPEFLTYFQNEAQLEKSRLLSDRFSAERPKGSFSTLEIQRTEQGDSAMYLCASSSWDRTAEAFFGQGTRLTVV.

The chain recombines TRBV29-1 with TRBJ1-2, with D possibly being TRBD1 (5 bases). Deletions cut 5 bases from V and 5 bases from J, with 18 bases between. This CDR3 spans 14 amino acids. CDR1 is SQVTM and CDR2 is ANQGSEA in the germline V gene. The CDR3 region has the DNA TGCAGCGTTCCGGACACTTATCCTTTATATGGCTACACCTTC. Translated, it gives CSVPDTYPLYGYTF.